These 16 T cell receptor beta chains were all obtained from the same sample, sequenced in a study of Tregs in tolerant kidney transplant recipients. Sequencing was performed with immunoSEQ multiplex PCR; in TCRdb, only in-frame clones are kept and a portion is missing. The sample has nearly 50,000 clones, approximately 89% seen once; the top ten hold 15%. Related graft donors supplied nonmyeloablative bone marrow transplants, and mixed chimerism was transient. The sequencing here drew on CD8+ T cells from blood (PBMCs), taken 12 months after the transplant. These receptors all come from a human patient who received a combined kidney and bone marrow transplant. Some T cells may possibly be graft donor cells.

CDR3 nucleotide sequence: TGTGCCAGCAGTTACTCGTTGTGGGAGGGCCGGAATGAGCAGTTCTTC. Amino acid sequence: CASSYSLWEGRNEQFF. The chain uses TRBV6-6 and TRBJ2-1; 7 bases align to TRBD2. From germline, CDR1 is MNHNY and CDR2 SVGAGI (reference sequence). This CDR3 comprises 16 residues. V dropped 0 bases and J dropped 7; count of bases not matched to a gene: 9.

The CDR3 bases are TGTGCCTGGAGTGTTGGCGGGAGTAAGTACGAGCAGTACTTC. It encodes CAWSVGGSKYEQYF. V and J are TRBV30 and TRBJ2-7; TRBD2 agrees at 7 bases. This CDR3 spans 14 amino acids. Germline assignment: CDR1 GTSNPN and CDR2 SVGIG (reference sequence). V gave up 0 bases and J gave up 4 bases; unmatched junction bases: 6.

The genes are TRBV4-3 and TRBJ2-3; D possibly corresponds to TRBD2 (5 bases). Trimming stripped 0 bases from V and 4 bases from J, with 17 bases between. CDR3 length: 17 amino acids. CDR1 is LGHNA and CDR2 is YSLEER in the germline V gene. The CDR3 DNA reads TGCGCCAGCAGCCAAGATGTTAGCTGGAGCGGCTCAGATACGCAGTATTTT. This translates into CASSQDVSWSGSDTQYF.

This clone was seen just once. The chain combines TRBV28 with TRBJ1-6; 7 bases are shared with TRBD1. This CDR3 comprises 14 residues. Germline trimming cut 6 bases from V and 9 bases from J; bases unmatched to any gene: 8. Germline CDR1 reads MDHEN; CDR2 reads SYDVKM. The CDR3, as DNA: TGTGCCAGCAGCAACAGGGGCTTTTTTTCACCCCTCCACTTT. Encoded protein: CASSNRGFFSPLHF.

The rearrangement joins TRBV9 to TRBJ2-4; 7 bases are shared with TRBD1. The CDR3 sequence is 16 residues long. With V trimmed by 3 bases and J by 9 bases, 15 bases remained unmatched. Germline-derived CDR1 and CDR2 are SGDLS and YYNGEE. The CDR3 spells CASSGGTDSQSGIQYF. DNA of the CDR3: TGTGCCAGCAGCGGGGGGACAGATAGCCAAAGTGGCATTCAGTACTTC.

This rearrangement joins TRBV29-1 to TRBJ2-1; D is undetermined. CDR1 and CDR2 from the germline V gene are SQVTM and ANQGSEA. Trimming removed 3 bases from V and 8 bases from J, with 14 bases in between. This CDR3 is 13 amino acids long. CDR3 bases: TGCAGCGTTGACGGTATCCCTGTGTATGAGCAGTTCTTC. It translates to CSVDGIPVYEQFF.

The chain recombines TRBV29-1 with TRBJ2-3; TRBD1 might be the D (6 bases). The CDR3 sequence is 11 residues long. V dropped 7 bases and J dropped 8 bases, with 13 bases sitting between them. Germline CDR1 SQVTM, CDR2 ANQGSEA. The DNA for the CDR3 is TGCAGCGCGAAGGGACACTTTACGCAGTATTTT. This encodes CSAKGHFTQYF.

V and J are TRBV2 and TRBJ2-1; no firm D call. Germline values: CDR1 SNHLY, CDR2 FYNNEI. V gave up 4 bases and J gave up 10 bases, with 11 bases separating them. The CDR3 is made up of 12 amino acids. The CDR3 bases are TGTGCCAGCAGTGGGAGCCCCCGGGAGCAGTTCTTC. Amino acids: CASSGSPREQFF.

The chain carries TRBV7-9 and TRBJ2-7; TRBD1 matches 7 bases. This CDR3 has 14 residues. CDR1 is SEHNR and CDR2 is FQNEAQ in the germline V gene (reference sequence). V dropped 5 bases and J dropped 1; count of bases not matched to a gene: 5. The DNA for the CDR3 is TGTGCCAGCAGCACCCCGGGACAGTCCTACGAGCAGTACTTC. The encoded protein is CASSTPGQSYEQYF.

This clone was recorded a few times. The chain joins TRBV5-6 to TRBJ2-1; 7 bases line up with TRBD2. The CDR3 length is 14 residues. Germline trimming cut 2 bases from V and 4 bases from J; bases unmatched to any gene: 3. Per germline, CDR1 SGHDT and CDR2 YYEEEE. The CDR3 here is CASSLELAYNEQFF. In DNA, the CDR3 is TGTGCCAGCAGCTTAGAACTAGCGTACAATGAGCAGTTCTTC. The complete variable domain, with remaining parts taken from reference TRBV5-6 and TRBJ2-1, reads DAGVTQSPTHLIKTRGQQVTLRCSPKSGHDTVSWYQQALGQGPQFIFQYYEEEERQRGNFPDRFSGHQFPNYSSELNVNALLLGDSALYLCASSLELAYNEQFFGPGTRLTVL.

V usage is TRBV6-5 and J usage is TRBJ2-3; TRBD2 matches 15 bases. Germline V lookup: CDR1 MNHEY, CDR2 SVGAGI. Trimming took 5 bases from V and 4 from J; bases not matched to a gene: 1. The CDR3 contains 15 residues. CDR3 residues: CASSGTSGGSDTQYF. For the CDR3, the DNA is TGTGCCAGCAGTGGGACTAGCGGGGGGTCAGATACGCAGTATTTT.

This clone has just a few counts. This CDR3 reads CASSLKSSGQHMTYEQYF. The DNA of the CDR3 is TGTGCCAGCAGTTTAAAGTCTAGCGGACAACATATGACCTACGAGCAGTACTTC. The chain employs TRBV27 and TRBJ2-7, with 7 nucleotides matching TRBD2. Trimming cost V 2 bases and J 2 bases; bases outside gene matches: 15. Per the germline V gene, CDR1 is MNHEY and CDR2 is SMNVEV (reference sequence). The CDR3 sequence is 18 residues long.

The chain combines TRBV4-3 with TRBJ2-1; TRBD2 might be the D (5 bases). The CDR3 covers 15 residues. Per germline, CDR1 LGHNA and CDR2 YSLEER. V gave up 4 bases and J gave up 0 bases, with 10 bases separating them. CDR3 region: CASSRYGVSYNEQFF. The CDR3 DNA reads TGCGCCAGCAGCCGTTACGGGGTCTCCTACAATGAGCAGTTCTTC.

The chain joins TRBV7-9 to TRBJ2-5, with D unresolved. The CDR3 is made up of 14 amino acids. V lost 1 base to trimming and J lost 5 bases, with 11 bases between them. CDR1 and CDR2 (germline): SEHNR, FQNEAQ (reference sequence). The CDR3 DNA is TGTGCCAGCAGCTTAGTGATGGGCGAGGAGACCCAGTACTTC. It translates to CASSLVMGEETQYF.

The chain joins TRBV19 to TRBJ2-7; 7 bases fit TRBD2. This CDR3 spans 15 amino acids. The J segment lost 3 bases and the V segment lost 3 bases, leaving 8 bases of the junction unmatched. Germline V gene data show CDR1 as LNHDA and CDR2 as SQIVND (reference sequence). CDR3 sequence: CASSINGGGIYEQYF. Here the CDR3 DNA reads TGTGCCAGTAGTATTAATGGGGGGGGTATCTACGAGCAGTACTTC.

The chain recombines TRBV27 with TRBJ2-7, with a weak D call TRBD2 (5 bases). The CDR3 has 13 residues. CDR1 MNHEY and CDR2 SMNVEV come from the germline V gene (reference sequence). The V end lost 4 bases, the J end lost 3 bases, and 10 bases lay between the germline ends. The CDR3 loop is CASSWRTGYEQYF. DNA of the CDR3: TGTGCCAGCAGTTGGAGGACGGGCTACGAGCAGTACTTC.